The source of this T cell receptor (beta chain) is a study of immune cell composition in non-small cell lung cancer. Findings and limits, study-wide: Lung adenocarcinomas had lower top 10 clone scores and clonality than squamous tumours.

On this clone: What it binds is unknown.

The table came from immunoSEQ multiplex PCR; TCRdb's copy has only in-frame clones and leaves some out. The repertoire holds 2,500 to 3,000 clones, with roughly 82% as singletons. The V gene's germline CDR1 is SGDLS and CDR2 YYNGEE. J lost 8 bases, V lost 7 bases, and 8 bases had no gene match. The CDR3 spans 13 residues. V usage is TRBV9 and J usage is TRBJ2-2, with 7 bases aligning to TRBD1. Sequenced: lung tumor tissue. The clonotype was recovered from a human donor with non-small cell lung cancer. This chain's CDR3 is CASAPDRRGELFF. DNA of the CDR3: TGTGCCAGCGCTCCGGACAGGAGGGGGGAGCTGTTTTTT. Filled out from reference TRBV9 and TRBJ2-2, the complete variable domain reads DSGVTQTPKHLITATGQRVTLRCSPRSGDLSVYWYQQSLDQGLQFLIQYYNGEERAKGNILERFSAQQFPDLHSELNLSSLELGDSALYFCASAPDRRGELFFGEGSRLTVL.